This record looks at one T cell receptor (delta chain) sequence and its context. This could be a read error, since a much larger clone is one nucleotide away. The sample belongs to a study of gamma-delta T cells after stem cell transplantation. This CDR3 is 22 amino acids long. CDR1 is TSWWSYY and CDR2 is QGS in the germline V gene. V was trimmed by 3 bases and J by 4 bases, leaving 36 bases between them. TCRdb re-called clones from the RT-PCR reads using CATT. Of 650 to 950 delta-chain clones listed, 21% are singletons. This sequence was found in a human donor. It is not recorded whose cells these are; they may come from a transplant donor. Sequenced: gamma-delta T cells. The rearrangement links TRDV1 to TRDJ1; D gene ambiguous. As TCRdb names no J gene, one was assigned here on the basis of a DNA match to germline. Here the CDR3 DNA reads TGTGCTCTTGGGGACTTACGGCTGGTTTGGTTTGACACTCCCGACTACAACGATAAACTCATCTTT. Its protein product is CALGDLRLVWFDTPDYNDKLIF.